The present T cell receptor beta chain was sequenced within a study of blood T cells in healthy people across ages. Looking at the study overall: Template switching captured about one barcoded beta molecule per two T cells. Broader study findings: Per million T cells, the diversity of TCR beta decreased roughly linearly as age advanced.

Primers used in a second PCR of roughly 6 to 11 cycles were a sample-barcoded 5' primer and a J-beta primer mix. TCRdb ran MiXCR on the 5' RACE reads and lists one entry per CDR3 protein. The table lists around 750,000 distinct CDR3 sequences, about 55% of them singletons. This clonotype came up a few times. Antigen: not known. Germline-derived CDR1 and CDR2 are SGHTA and FQGNSA. Trimming removed 7 bases at V and 1 base at J, with 17 bases between. This CDR3 has 15 amino acids. This sequence originates from an elderly man in good health. The rearrangement joins TRBV7-2 to TRBJ2-7; a possible D gene is TRBD1 (6 bases). Sequencing was performed on blood. CDR3 DNA sequence: TGTGCCAGCACCCTACAGACTGGACAGTCCTACGAGCAGTACTTC. It translates to CASTLQTGQSYEQYF.